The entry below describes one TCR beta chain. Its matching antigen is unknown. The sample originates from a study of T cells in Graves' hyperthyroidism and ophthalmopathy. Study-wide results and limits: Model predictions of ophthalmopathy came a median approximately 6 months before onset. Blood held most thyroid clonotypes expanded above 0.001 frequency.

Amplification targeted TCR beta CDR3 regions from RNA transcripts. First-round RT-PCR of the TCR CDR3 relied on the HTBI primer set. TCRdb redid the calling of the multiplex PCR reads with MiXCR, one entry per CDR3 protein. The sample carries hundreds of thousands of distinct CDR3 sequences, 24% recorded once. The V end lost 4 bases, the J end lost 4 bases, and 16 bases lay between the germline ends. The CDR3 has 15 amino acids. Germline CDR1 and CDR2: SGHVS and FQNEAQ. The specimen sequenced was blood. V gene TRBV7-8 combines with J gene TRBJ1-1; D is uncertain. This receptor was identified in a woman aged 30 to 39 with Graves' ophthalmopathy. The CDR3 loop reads CASSYTQVPGTEAFF. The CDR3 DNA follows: TGTGCCAGCAGCTATACTCAGGTTCCAGGCACTGAAGCTTTCTTT.